Shown below are 16 T cell receptor beta chains from a single sample sequenced in a study of CD8+CD57+ T cells in acquired aplastic anemia. Patients chosen for sequencing had shown CD8+CD57+ cell expansion by flow cytometry. Genomic DNA served as template for TCR beta VDJ and CDR3 profiling. TCRdb analysed the reads with MiXCR anew, one entry per CDR3 protein. Counted here are hundreds of thousands of distinct CDR3 sequences, 65% to 90% occurring once; the ten biggest clones make up less than 50%. Sequenced sample: sorted CD4+, CD8+, or CD8+CD57+ T cells (not recorded which) from PBMCs. The receptors were gathered from a human donor with aplastic anemia.

As concerns this clonotype: Sequence at one end of the junction differs from germline and may be a read error. This chain connects TRBV9 to TRBJ1-1; 7 nucleotides match TRBD1. CDR3 length equals 15 residues. Germline-derived CDR1 and CDR2 are SGDLS and YYNGEE. CDR3: CASSGGEGAGTDAFF. The CDR3 nucleotides are TGTGCCAGCAGTGGGGGAGAGGGGGCTGGCACTGACGCTTTCTTT.

As regards this clonotype: Compared with germline, one end of the junction differs, possibly owing to a read error. The chain employs TRBV7-9 and TRBJ2-4; D may be TRBD1 or TRBD2 (5 bases each). CDR1 SEHNR and CDR2 FQNEAQ come from the germline V gene (reference sequence). The CDR3 extends over 12 amino acids. DNA for the CDR3: TGTGCCAGCAGCTTGGCTGGTAGCATCGGGGCCTTC. Residues: CASSLAGSIGAF.

This clonotype has more than one count but fewer than ten. The CDR3 carries no conserved terminal phenylalanine or tryptophan, so it likely arises from a read error. Because the CDR3's place on the DNA is in doubt, the DNA is left out and the CDR3 is given as listed by TCRdb. V and J are TRBV7-2 and TRBJ2-3; TRBD2 is taken as the D call from the table, unchecked against the DNA. The CDR3 is 13 amino acids long, termini counted. CDR1 and CDR2 (germline): SGHTA, FQGNSA. CDR3 amino acids: CASSFGRSGGSDD.

Worth noting for this clonotype: A junction boundary mismatches the germline segment, possibly from a read error. The CDR3 region is CASSLAHSNRENQYF. The CDR3 nucleotides read TGTGCCAGCAGCTTAGCCCACAGCAACAGGGAGAACCAGTACTTC. The gene calls are TRBV7-9 and TRBJ2-5, with D perhaps TRBD1 (6 bases). Germline values: CDR1 SEHNR, CDR2 FQNEAQ (reference sequence). The CDR3 length is 15 residues.

There are a few counts of this clonotype. The rearrangement joins TRBV10-3 to TRBJ1-1; a possible D gene is TRBD1 (6 bases). Germline assignment: CDR1 ENHRY and CDR2 SYGVKD. The CDR3 spans 14 residues. Trimming removed 2 bases at V and 2 bases at J, with 9 bases between. In DNA, the CDR3 is TGTGCCATCAGTGAGGGCAGGGGAAACACTGAAGCTTTCTTT. Its protein is CAISEGRGNTEAFF.

Notes on this clonotype: Its ends do not fully match the called genes, so a read error is possible. In DNA, the CDR3 is TGTGCCAGCGGTTACGGGGGCGCAGAGACGCAGTATTTT. Protein: CASGYGGAETQYF. This sequence joins TRBV2 and TRBJ1-5, with D possibly called TRBD1 or TRBD2 (6 bases each). The J call may not be correct, given that the DNA end is closer to TRBJ2-3. Germline V gene lookup returns CDR1 SNHLY and CDR2 FYNNEI. This CDR3 comprises 13 residues.

The gene calls are TRBV6-5 and TRBJ2-7, with a tentative D call TRBD1 (6 bases). The V end lost 6 bases, the J end lost 9 bases, and 30 bases lay between the germline ends. The CDR3 length is 17 residues. CDR1 is MNHEY, CDR2 SVGAGI, per germline. CDR3 amino acids: CASREGQLDPSTDTQYV. CDR3 coding DNA: TGTGCCAGCAGGGAAGGACAGTTAGACCCTAGCACAGATACGCAGTACGTC.

The V call is TRBV5-5, the J call TRBJ2-7; D might be TRBD1 or TRBD2, each matching 8 bases. This CDR3 comprises 16 residues. Trimming took off 7 bases at V and 2 bases at J, with 22 bases between the two ends. CDR1 and CDR2 (germline): SGHKS, YYEKEE (reference sequence). The CDR3 loop is CASPVRGDRRPYEQYF. DNA of the CDR3: TGTGCCAGCCCCGTGCGGGGGGACAGGAGACCCTACGAGCAGTACTTC.

On this clonotype: Lacking the conserved final phenylalanine or tryptophan, this CDR3 likely reflects a read error. No DNA is shown, since the ends of the CDR3 on it are uncertain; the CDR3 is the one TCRdb lists. V and J are TRBV7-9 and TRBJ2-3; no check of the table's D call, TRBD1, against the DNA was made. The V gene's germline CDR1 is SEHNR and CDR2 FQNEAQ (reference sequence). The CDR3 comprises 13 residues, both ends counted. CDR3 sequence reads: CASGYQGTGTRYV.

For this clonotype: At one boundary the junction diverges from the germline segment, which might be a read error. The rearrangement links TRBV7-6 to TRBJ1-6, with D maybe TRBD1 (5 bases). The CDR3 loop spans 14 amino acids. Germline CDR1 is SGHVS and CDR2 is FNYEAQ. The CDR3 DNA reads TGTGCCAGCACCCTAGGGAGGGATCCCTCTGGGGCCAACTTT. Protein sequence: CASTLGRDPSGANF. Looking up the rest from reference TRBV7-6 and TRBJ1-6 gives the full variable domain: GAGVSQSPRYKVTKRGQDVALRCDPISGHVSLYWYRQALGQGPEFLTYFNYEAQQDKSGLPNDRFSAERPEGSISTLTIQRTEQRDSAMYRCASTLGRDPSGANFGNGTRLTVT.

Comment on this clonotype: The germline gene is not matched at one end of the junction; a read error may be the cause. The V gene is TRBV2, the J gene TRBJ2-5; the D call may be TRBD1 or TRBD2 (6 bases each). This CDR3 spans 15 amino acids. Germline CDR1 SNHLY, CDR2 FYNNEI. The DNA of the CDR3 is TGTGCCAGCGGGGACGGGGGCACAGATACGCAGTATTCTGGCTTC. Translated: CASGDGGTDTQYSGF.

As concerns this clonotype: No DNA is shown, since the ends of the CDR3 on it are uncertain; the CDR3 is the one TCRdb lists. The rearrangement joins TRBV9 to TRBJ2-1; the listed D gene, TRBD2, was not tested against the DNA. The CDR3 spans 21 amino acids, including both terminal residues. Germline V gene lookup returns CDR1 SGDLS and CDR2 YYNGEE. This chain's CDR3 is CASSVGSDTQYFDSRYNEQFF.

This clonotype came up once. A much larger clone is a single base away; this may be a read error. V is TRBV7-9 and J is TRBJ1-1; D remains unclear. Trimming shortened V by 1 base and J by 14 bases, and 23 bases separated the two germline ends. The CDR3 loop spans 15 amino acids. Looked up from germline, CDR1 is SEHNR and CDR2 is FQNEAQ (reference sequence). CDR3 sequence (DNA): TGTGCCAGCAGCTTAGTACCCGGGGAGATGTTTTTTGGATTCTTT. This gives the protein CASSLVPGEMFFGFF. Full variable domain (rest looked up from reference TRBV7-9 and TRBJ1-1): DTGVSQNPRHKITKRGQNVTFRCDPISEHNRLYWYRQTLGQGPEFLTYFQNEAQLEKSRLLSDRFSAERPKGSFSTLEIQRTEQGDSAMYLCASSLVPGEMFFGFFGQGTRLTVV.

This clonotype was picked up one time. This sequence joins TRBV2 and TRBJ2-1; D assignment may be TRBD1 or TRBD2 (5 bases each). V lost 6 bases, J lost 6 bases, and 9 bases lay in between. The CDR3 covers 12 residues. Germline lookup yields CDR1 SNHLY and CDR2 FYNNEI. The CDR3 region has the DNA TGTGCCAGCAGCTCCGGGGCCAATGAGCAGTTCTTC. Its translation is CASSSGANEQFF.

This clonotype was observed many times. The CDR3 DNA sequence: TGTGCCAGCAGTATCGGACTAGCGGGAGACACCGGGGAGCTGTTTTTT. Translated, it gives CASSIGLAGDTGELFF. The chain links TRBV6-6 to TRBJ2-2, with 13 bases aligning to TRBD2. Germline-derived CDR1 and CDR2 are MNHNY and SVGAGI (reference sequence). The J segment lost 3 bases and the V segment lost 5 bases, leaving 3 bases of the junction unmatched. The CDR3 has 16 residues.

This rearrangement joins TRBV11-3 to TRBJ2-1, with D unclear. Trimming removed 1 base at V and 8 bases at J, with 18 bases between. The CDR3 loop spans 16 amino acids. Germline CDR1 is SGHNT and CDR2 is YENEEA. In nucleotides, the CDR3 is TGTGCCAGCAGCTTAGGTCGCACAGACGGTCAGGATGAGCAGTTCTTC. Translated: CASSLGRTDGQDEQFF.